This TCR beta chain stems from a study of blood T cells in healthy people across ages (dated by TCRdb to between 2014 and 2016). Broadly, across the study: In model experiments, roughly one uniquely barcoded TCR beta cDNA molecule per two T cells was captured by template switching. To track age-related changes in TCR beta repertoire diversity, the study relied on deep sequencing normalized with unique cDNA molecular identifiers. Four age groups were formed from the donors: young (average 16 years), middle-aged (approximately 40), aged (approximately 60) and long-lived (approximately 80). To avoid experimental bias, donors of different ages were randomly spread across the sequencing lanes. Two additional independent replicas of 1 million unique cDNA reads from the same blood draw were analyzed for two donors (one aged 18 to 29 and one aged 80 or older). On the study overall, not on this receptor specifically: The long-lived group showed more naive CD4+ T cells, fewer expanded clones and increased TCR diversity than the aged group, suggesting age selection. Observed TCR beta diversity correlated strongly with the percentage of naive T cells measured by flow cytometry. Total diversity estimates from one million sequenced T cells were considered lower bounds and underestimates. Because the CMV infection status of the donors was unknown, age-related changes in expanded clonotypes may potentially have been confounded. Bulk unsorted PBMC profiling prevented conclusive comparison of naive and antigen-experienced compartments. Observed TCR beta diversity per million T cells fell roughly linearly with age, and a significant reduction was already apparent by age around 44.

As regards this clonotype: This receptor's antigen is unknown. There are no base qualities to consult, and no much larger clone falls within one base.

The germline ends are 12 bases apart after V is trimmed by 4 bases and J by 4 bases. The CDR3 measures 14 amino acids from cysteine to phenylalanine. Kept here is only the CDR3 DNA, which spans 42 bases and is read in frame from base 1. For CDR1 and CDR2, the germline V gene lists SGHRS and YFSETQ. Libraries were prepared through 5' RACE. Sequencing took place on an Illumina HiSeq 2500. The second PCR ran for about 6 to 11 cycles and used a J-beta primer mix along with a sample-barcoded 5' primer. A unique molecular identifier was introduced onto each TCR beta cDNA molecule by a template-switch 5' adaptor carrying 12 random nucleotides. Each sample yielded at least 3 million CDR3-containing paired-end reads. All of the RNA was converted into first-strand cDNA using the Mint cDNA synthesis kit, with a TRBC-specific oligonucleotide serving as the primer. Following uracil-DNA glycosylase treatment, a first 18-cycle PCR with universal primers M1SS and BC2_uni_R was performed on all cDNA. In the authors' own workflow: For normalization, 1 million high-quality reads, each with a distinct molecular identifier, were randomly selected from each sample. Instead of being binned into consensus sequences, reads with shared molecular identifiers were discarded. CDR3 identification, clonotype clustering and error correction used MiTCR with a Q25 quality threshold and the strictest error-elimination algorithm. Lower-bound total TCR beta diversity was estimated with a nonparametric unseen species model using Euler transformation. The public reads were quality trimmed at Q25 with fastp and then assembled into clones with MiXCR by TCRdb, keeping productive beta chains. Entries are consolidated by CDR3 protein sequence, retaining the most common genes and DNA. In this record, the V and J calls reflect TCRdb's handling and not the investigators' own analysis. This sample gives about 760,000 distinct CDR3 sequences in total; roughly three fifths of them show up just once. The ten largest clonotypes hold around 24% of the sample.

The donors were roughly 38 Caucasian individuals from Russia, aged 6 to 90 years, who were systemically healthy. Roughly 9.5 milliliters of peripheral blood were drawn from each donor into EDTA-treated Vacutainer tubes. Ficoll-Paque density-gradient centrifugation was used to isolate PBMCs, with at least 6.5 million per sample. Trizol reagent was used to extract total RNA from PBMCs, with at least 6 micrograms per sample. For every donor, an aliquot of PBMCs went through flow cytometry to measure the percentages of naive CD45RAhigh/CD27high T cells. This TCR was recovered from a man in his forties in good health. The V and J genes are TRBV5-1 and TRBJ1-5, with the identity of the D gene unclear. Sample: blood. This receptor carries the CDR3 CASSPDRTNQPQHF. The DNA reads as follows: TGCGCCAGCAGCCCCGACCGAACGAATCAGCCCCAGCATTTT.